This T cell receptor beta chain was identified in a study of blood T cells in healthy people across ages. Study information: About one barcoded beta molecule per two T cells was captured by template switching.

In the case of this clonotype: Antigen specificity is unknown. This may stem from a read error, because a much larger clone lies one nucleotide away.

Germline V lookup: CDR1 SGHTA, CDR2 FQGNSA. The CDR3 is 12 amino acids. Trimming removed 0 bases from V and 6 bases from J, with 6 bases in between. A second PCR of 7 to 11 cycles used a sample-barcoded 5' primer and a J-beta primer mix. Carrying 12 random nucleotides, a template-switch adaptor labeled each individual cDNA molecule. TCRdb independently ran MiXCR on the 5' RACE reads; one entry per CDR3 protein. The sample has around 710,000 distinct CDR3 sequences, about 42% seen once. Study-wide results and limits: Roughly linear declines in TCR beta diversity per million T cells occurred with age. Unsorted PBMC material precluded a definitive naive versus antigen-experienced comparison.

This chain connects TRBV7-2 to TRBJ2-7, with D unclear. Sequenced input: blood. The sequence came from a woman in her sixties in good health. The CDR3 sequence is CASSLAICEQYF. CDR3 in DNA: TGTGCCAGCAGCTTAGCTATCTGCGAGCAGTACTTC.